The 27 T cell receptor beta chains below come from one sample, sequenced in a study of CD8+CD57+ T cells in acquired aplastic anemia. The use of genomic DNA as template underpinned the TCR beta VDJ and CDR3 profiling. TCRdb reprocessed the reads with MiXCR, giving one entry per CDR3 protein. Here the sample spans 100,000 to 130,000 distinct CDR3 sequences, around half being singletons. Sequencing was done on a sample of sorted CD4+, CD8+, or CD8+CD57+ T cells (not recorded which) from PBMCs. These receptors were collected from a human donor in good health, serving as a control.

The chain has TRBV29-1 and TRBJ2-7, with 8 bases that match TRBD1. The germline gives CDR1 SQVTM, CDR2 ANQGSEA. There are 12 residues in the CDR3. After removal of 4 bases from V and 6 bases from J, the junction contained 5 bases not matched to a gene. The CDR3 DNA sequence: TGCAGCGTTGCCGGGACAGGATCCGAGCAGTACTTC. It translates to CSVAGTGSEQYF.

For this clonotype: An end of the junction differs from the germline gene, which may be a read error. In nucleotides, the CDR3 is TGCGCCGGCAGTGACCTGGCAACTAGCGGGGAATACAATGAGCAGTTCTTC. Amino acids: CAGSDLATSGEYNEQFF. This sequence joins TRBV10-1 and TRBJ2-1; TRBD2 matches at 10 bases. The CDR3 sequence is 17 residues long. CDR1 is WNHNN and CDR2 is SYGVQD in the germline V gene (reference sequence).

The V and J genes are TRBV20-1 and TRBJ1-1; D might be TRBD1 (6 bases). Germline V lookup: CDR1 DFQATT, CDR2 SNEGSKA (reference sequence). The CDR3 covers 14 residues. V lost 1 base to trimming and J lost 6 bases, with 15 bases between them. The CDR3 spells CSARVSGERAEAFF. The CDR3 DNA is TGCAGTGCTAGAGTGTCAGGGGAGAGGGCTGAAGCTTTCTTT.

Points on this clonotype: With a much larger clone just one base away, this may be a read error. The chain has TRBV10-2 and TRBJ1-1, with a tentative D call TRBD1 (5 bases). Looked up from germline, CDR1 is WSHSY and CDR2 is SAAADI. CDR3 length equals 13 residues. The CDR3 nucleotides are TGTGCCAGCGGAGAGGGGCGGAGCACTGAAGCTTTCTTT. Protein: CASGEGRSTEAFF.

The rearrangement joins TRBV29-1 to TRBJ1-3; D is perhaps TRBD1 (5 bases). The CDR3 has 14 residues. Trimming removed 4 bases at V and 1 base at J, with 11 bases between. CDR1 SQVTM and CDR2 ANQGSEA come from the germline V gene. CDR3 coding DNA: TGCAGCGTTGTACAGGATACTTCTGGAAACACCATATATTTT. Amino acids: CSVVQDTSGNTIYF.

The chain employs TRBV5-1 and TRBJ1-2, with D perhaps matching TRBD1 (6 bases). V shed 2 bases and J shed 3 bases, with 14 bases lying between them. The CDR3 contains 15 residues. Germline V CDR1 and CDR2: SGHRS, YFSETQ. CDR3 protein: CASSFNSGADYGYTF. The CDR3 nucleotides read TGCGCCAGCAGCTTCAATTCGGGGGCCGACTATGGCTACACCTTC.

In its sample, this clonotype was seen many times. The genes are TRBV19 and TRBJ2-1, with 9 positions matching TRBD2. The ends lost 4 bases at V and 2 bases at J; junction bases unmatched: 0. The CDR3 has 14 amino acids. The germline CDR1 and CDR2 sequences are LNHDA and SQIVND (reference sequence). The CDR3 nucleotides are TGTGCCAGTAGTAGCGGGGGGGCCTACAATGAGCAGTTCTTC. Translated: CASSSGGAYNEQFF.

The gene calls are TRBV10-3 and TRBJ2-2; 11 nucleotides agree with TRBD1. This CDR3 spans 15 amino acids. Losses at the gene ends were 7 bases for V and 4 bases for J; bases not matched to a gene: 5. CDR1 and CDR2 (germline): ENHRY, SYGVKD. The DNA for the CDR3 is TGTGCCATCAACTCGGGGACAGGGGGCACCGGGGAGCTGTTTTTT. Amino acids: CAINSGTGGTGELFF.

This clonotype was detected ten times or more. The chain combines TRBV12-3 or TRBV12-4 with TRBJ2-7; 7 nucleotides match TRBD2. The CDR3 is 13 residues long. Trimming removed 6 bases from V and 4 bases from J; junction bases left unmatched: 6. The CDR3 sequence: CASSPSGRYEQYF. CDR3 coding DNA: TGTGCCAGCAGCCCTAGCGGTAGGTACGAGCAGTACTTC.

V gene TRBV29-1 combines with J gene TRBJ2-1; tentative D call: TRBD1 (6 bases). Trimming shortened V by 8 bases and J by 10 bases, and 15 bases separated the two germline ends. The CDR3 is 11 residues long. Germline V gene data show CDR1 as SQVTM and CDR2 as ANQGSEA. In DNA form, the CDR3 reads TGCAGCAGCAACAGGGAAAGGGAGCAGTTCTTC. Translating it yields CSSNREREQFF.

The chain is built from TRBV20-1 and TRBJ2-7; a possible D gene is TRBD1 (5 bases). The CDR3 contains 13 residues. Germline values: CDR1 DFQATT, CDR2 SNEGSKA (reference sequence). The V end was cut by 6 bases, the J end by 6 bases, with 18 bases between. The CDR3 DNA is TGCAGTGCCAGCCTCGACAGATCGGGCGAGCAGTACTTC. The encoded protein is CSASLDRSGEQYF.

This clonotype was picked up many times. The CDR3 DNA is TGTGCCAGCAGTTGGGGGACAGGGGGCAGGGGCACTGAAGCTTTCTTT. Translating gives CASSWGTGGRGTEAFF. The chain uses TRBV6-5 and TRBJ1-1; 12 nucleotides line up with TRBD1. The CDR3 has 16 amino acids. With 4 bases clipped from V and 4 bases from J, the junction kept 7 bases outside the gene matches. Per germline, CDR1 MNHEY and CDR2 SVGAGI.

This clonotype showed up just a few times. The rearrangement uses TRBV14 and TRBJ2-3; 8 nucleotides line up with TRBD1. This CDR3 contains 14 residues. V lost 3 bases to trimming and J lost 4 bases; unmatched junction nucleotides: 3. The V gene's germline CDR1 is SGHDN and CDR2 FVKESK. For the CDR3, the DNA is TGTGCCAGCAGCCACCGGACAGGGCCAGATACGCAGTATTTT. Protein product: CASSHRTGPDTQYF.

This rearrangement joins TRBV19 to TRBJ1-5; D remains ambiguous. Trimming removed 8 bases at V and 3 bases at J, with 23 bases between. The CDR3 runs to 17 residues. CDR1 is LNHDA and CDR2 is SQIVND in the germline V gene (reference sequence). The CDR3 DNA sequence: TGTGCCAGTGGTCCAGTGGTCCCTAAGGGCCCCAATCAGCCCCAGCATTTT. Translation: CASGPVVPKGPNQPQHF.

This sequence joins TRBV29-1 and TRBJ1-6; D is uncertain. The CDR3 contains 15 residues. Germline CDR1 is SQVTM and CDR2 is ANQGSEA. Deletions cut 4 bases from V and 0 bases from J, with 10 bases between. CDR3: CSVGIGSSYNSPLHF. The CDR3 DNA reads as TGCAGCGTTGGTATAGGCAGCTCCTATAATTCACCCCTCCACTTT.

This clonotype was seen a few times. One end of the junction is discordant with germline, which a read error may explain. The chain carries TRBV25-1 and TRBJ2-3; perhaps TRBD2 as D (6 bases). The CDR3 contains 13 residues. The germline V gene has CDR1 MGHDK and CDR2 SYGVNS. The CDR3 coding sequence is TGTGCCAGCAGTGGGGGGGTTACAGGTACGCAGTATTTT. It is translated as CASSGGVTGTQYF.

This clonotype occurred many times. The V call is TRBV6-5, the J call TRBJ2-7; D might be TRBD2 (6 bases). CDR1 and CDR2 (germline): MNHEY, SVGAGI. The CDR3 covers 14 residues. The V end lost 7 bases, the J end lost 7 bases, and 20 bases lay between the germline ends. This chain's CDR3 is CASTYSPEGGEQYF. The CDR3 DNA reads as TGTGCCAGCACCTACTCCCCGGAGGGAGGTGAGCAGTACTTC.

About this clonotype: A read error may account for a junction end that differs from germline. V is TRBV6-2 or TRBV6-3 and J is TRBJ2-1; TRBD2 matches 12 bases. Germline-derived CDR1 and CDR2 are MNHEY and SVGEGT. CDR3 length equals 20 residues. CDR3 nucleotides: TGTGCCAGCAGTTACCCAACTAGCGGGGGGTCACTAAGCTCCTACAATGAGCGGTTCTTC. The encoded protein is CASSYPTSGGSLSSYNERFF.

V and J are TRBV29-1 and TRBJ1-2; a possible D gene is TRBD1 (5 bases). The CDR3 length is 11 residues. The ends were cut back, 3 bases at V and 8 bases at J, with 10 bases in the middle. CDR1 and CDR2 (germline): SQVTM, ANQGSEA. CDR3 sequence (DNA): TGCAGCGTTGATGGGAGGGGAGGCTACACCTTC. Translation gives CSVDGRGGYTF.

This clonotype occurred many times. The genes are TRBV10-2 and TRBJ2-5; TRBD1 matches 8 bases. The trim removed 8 bases at V and 6 bases at J, leaving 8 bases unmatched. The CDR3 is made up of 13 amino acids. Germline assignment: CDR1 WSHSY and CDR2 SAAADI. CDR3 nucleotide sequence: TGCGCCAGCCAAGGGACAGGCGAGAAGACCCAGTACTTC. Translation gives CASQGTGEKTQYF.

This rearrangement joins TRBV14 to TRBJ2-3; D is unresolved. The CDR3 has 16 amino acids. V shed 4 bases and J shed 0 bases, with 14 bases lying between them. The germline V gene has CDR1 SGHDN and CDR2 FVKESK. This CDR3 reads CASSPRLQTSTDTQYF. CDR3 in DNA: TGTGCCAGCAGCCCTAGACTGCAAACTAGCACAGATACGCAGTATTTT.

This sequence joins TRBV20-1 and TRBJ1-2; 7 nucleotides match TRBD1. V lost 6 bases, J lost 5 bases, and 6 bases stayed unmatched. CDR1 and CDR2 (germline): DFQATT, SNEGSKA (reference sequence). This CDR3 is 12 amino acids long. In DNA, the CDR3 is TGCAGTGCAGAAGGGGGCGGGTATGGCTACACCTTC. This codes for CSAEGGGYGYTF.

J is TRBJ1-4 and V is TRBV7-9; D not certain. From germline, CDR1 is SEHNR and CDR2 FQNEAQ (reference sequence). The CDR3 loop spans 14 amino acids. With 5 bases removed from V and 7 bases from J, the gap between germline ends came to 14 bases. The chain's CDR3 is CASSPSFAGEKLFF. CDR3 nucleotides: TGTGCCAGCAGCCCGAGCTTTGCGGGTGAAAAACTGTTTTTT.

The chain uses TRBV27 and TRBJ2-7; a possible D gene is TRBD2 (6 bases). Germline V gene data show CDR1 as MNHEY and CDR2 as SMNVEV (reference sequence). CDR3 size: 15 residues. V lost 0 bases to trimming and J lost 6 bases, with 15 bases between them. The CDR3 sequence is CASSLSGGVGGEQYF. CDR3 nucleotides: TGTGCCAGCAGTTTATCTGGCGGGGTCGGGGGCGAGCAGTACTTC.

This clonotype was counted a few times. The chain carries TRBV4-1 and TRBJ2-1; 10 positions match TRBD2. The CDR3 is made up of 17 amino acids. The junction had 9 bases not matched to a gene; V was cut back by 0 bases and J by 7 bases. CDR1 is MGHRA and CDR2 is YSYEKL in the germline V gene. CDR3 loop: CASSQDPSGGAGNEQFF. In DNA, the CDR3 is TGCGCCAGCAGCCAAGATCCAAGCGGGGGGGCCGGGAATGAGCAGTTCTTC.

This clonotype was seen many times. The chain joins TRBV9 to TRBJ2-7; perhaps TRBD1 as D (6 bases). The germline V and J ends were trimmed by 4 bases and 5 bases, with 16 bases remaining between them. The length of the CDR3 is 14 residues. In germline, CDR1 is SGDLS, CDR2 YYNGEE. In nucleotides, the CDR3 is TGTGCCAGCAGCCGCGGCACAGGGCCCCACGAGCAGTACTTC. This sequence encodes CASSRGTGPHEQYF.

This clonotype occurred many times. The chain links TRBV6-1 to TRBJ1-1; D possibly corresponds to TRBD1 (6 bases). Germline CDR1 and CDR2: MNHNS and SASEGT. With 10 bases removed from V and 8 bases from J, the gap between germline ends came to 17 bases. The CDR3 runs 12 residues. CDR3 nucleotide sequence: TGTGCCACCTACGGACAGCAGCCCGAAGCTTTCTTT. This sequence encodes CATYGQQPEAFF.